This passage covers 21 T cell receptor beta chains from one sample sequenced in a study of blood T cell repertoires in COVID-19. Clones were sequenced by immunoSEQ multiplex PCR, and TCRdb holds only the in-frame ones, with some missing. The repertoire has about 250,000 clones, 80% to 90% of them found once; the top ten carry about 2.2%. Sequenced material: PBMCs or T cells enriched from blood (not recorded which). Receptor source: a woman in her late teens or twenties who had recovered from COVID-19.

The chain is built from TRBV19 and TRBJ1-1; D unclear. CDR3 length: 12 residues. V dropped 8 bases and J dropped 4 bases, with 11 bases sitting between them. In germline, CDR1 is LNHDA, CDR2 SQIVND (reference sequence). CDR3 nucleotide sequence: TGTGCCAGTGGACGGGGAGGCACTGAAGCTTTCTTT. The encoded protein is CASGRGGTEAFF. The complete variable domain, with remaining parts taken from reference TRBV19 and TRBJ1-1, reads DGGITQSPKYLFRKEGQNVTLSCEQNLNHDAMYWYRQDPGQGLRLIYYSQIVNDFQKGDIAEGYSVSREKKESFPLTVTSAQKNPTAFYLCASGRGGTEAFFGQGTRLTVV.

This clone was observed a handful of times. This chain uses TRBV11-2 with TRBJ1-2, with D possibly being TRBD1 (6 bases). Germline assignment: CDR1 SGHAT and CDR2 FQNNGV. The germline V and J ends were trimmed by 5 bases and 7 bases, with 23 bases remaining between them. The CDR3 is made up of 16 amino acids. CDR3 protein: CASSGDWGLTSGGYTF. The CDR3 DNA follows: TGTGCCAGCAGCGGCGATTGGGGGCTAACGTCCGGTGGCTACACCTTC.

V is TRBV9 and J is TRBJ2-2; TRBD2 might be the D (5 bases). V was shortened by 0 bases and J by 2 bases, with 8 bases between the two germline ends. The CDR3 extends over 15 amino acids. CDR1 is SGDLS, CDR2 YYNGEE, per germline. Here the CDR3 DNA reads TGTGCCAGCAGCGTAGCCGGACTTAACACCGGGGAGCTGTTTTTT. As protein: CASSVAGLNTGELFF.

The chain combines TRBV4-1 with TRBJ1-2, with D possibly TRBD1 on 6 matching bases. The CDR3 covers 15 residues. Germline CDR1 reads MGHRA; CDR2 reads YSYEKL. Trimming took 5 bases from V and 5 from J, leaving 18 bases between them. CDR3 residues: CASSSLEDSPYGYTF. The CDR3 DNA reads as TGCGCCAGCAGCTCACTCGAGGACAGTCCTTATGGCTACACCTTC.

The V call is TRBV2, the J call TRBJ2-1, with TRBD2 as a possible D gene (6 bases). CDR1 and CDR2 (germline): SNHLY, FYNNEI. The CDR3 has 18 amino acids. V lost 3 bases and J 2 bases, leaving 20 bases between the germline ends. The CDR3 DNA reads as TGTGCCAGCAGTGAGGCCGAAGGGCGGGGCGGCGCCTACAATGAGCAGTTCTTC. Its translation is CASSEAEGRGGAYNEQFF. The entire variable domain, with the rest obtained from reference TRBV2 and TRBJ2-1, is as follows: EPEVTQTPSHQVTQMGQEVILRCVPISNHLYFYWYRQILGQKVEFLVSFYNNEISEKSEIFDDQFSVERPDGSNFTLKIRSTKLEDSAMYFCASSEAEGRGGAYNEQFFGPGTRLTVL.

The count of this clone is one. The V gene is TRBV6-5, the J gene TRBJ2-2, with unresolved D. The V end was cut by 6 bases, the J end by 8 bases, with 13 bases between. Germline CDR1 is MNHEY and CDR2 is SVGAGI. The CDR3 loop spans 13 amino acids. The CDR3 bases are TGTGCCAGCAGGGGTACGCGGTTAGGGGAGCTGTTTTTT. This codes for CASRGTRLGELFF.

This chain joins TRBV30 and TRBJ1-2, with D perhaps TRBD1 (5 bases). Germline V lookup: CDR1 GTSNPN, CDR2 SVGIG (reference sequence). This CDR3 region has 12 residues. The V end lost 5 bases, the J end lost 8 bases, and 15 bases lay between the germline ends. Here the CDR3 DNA reads TGTGCCTGGCCGCGGGGGGGGGAAGGCTACACCTTC. It yields the protein CAWPRGGEGYTF.

The V gene is TRBV5-3, the J gene TRBJ1-3; D uncertain. TRBV5-3 is marked as an open reading frame, function uncertain. This CDR3 has 15 residues. Trimming took 4 bases from V and 0 from J, leaving 11 bases between them. CDR3 nucleotides: TGTGCCAGAAGCCCGGACTCCGGCTCTGGAAACACCATATATTTT. It codes for CARSPDSGSGNTIYF.

V is TRBV3-1 (or the pseudogene TRBV3-2) and J is TRBJ2-7; a possible D gene is TRBD1 (6 bases). CDR1 is LGHDT and CDR2 is YNNKEL in the germline V gene (reference sequence). The germline V and J ends were trimmed by 3 bases and 2 bases, with 14 bases remaining between them. CDR3 length: 15 amino acids. CDR3 coding DNA: TGTGCCAGCAGCCAGTCTAGGGGGTACACCTACGAGCAGTACTTC. This gives the protein CASSQSRGYTYEQYF.

This chain connects TRBV5-1 to TRBJ1-2, with 11 bases that match TRBD1. Germline V gene data show CDR1 as SGHRS and CDR2 as YFSETQ. V lost 4 bases and J lost 1; bases outside the gene matches: 9. This CDR3 region has 17 residues. Here the CDR3 reads CASSPGQGAGVNYGYTF. In DNA form, the CDR3 reads TGCGCCAGCAGCCCCGGACAGGGGGCAGGGGTTAACTATGGCTACACCTTC.

The gene calls are TRBV6-4 and TRBJ1-1; D may be TRBD1 (6 bases). Trimming took off 4 bases at V and 1 base at J, with 13 bases between the two ends. The CDR3 sequence is 15 residues long. The germline V gene has CDR1 MRHNA and CDR2 SNTAGT. The CDR3 DNA reads as TGTGCCAGCAGTGCTCAGGGGTCTGCGAACACTGAAGCTTTCTTT. Translated: CASSAQGSANTEAFF.

This clone has only a few counts. V and J are TRBV25-1 and TRBJ1-6; a possible D gene is TRBD1 (6 bases). The CDR3 contains 14 residues. CDR1 and CDR2 from the germline V gene are MGHDK and SYGVNS. V shed 8 bases and J shed 10 bases, with 18 bases lying between them. The CDR3 spells CASRSGGKGSPLHF. CDR3 DNA sequence: TGTGCCAGCCGTTCTGGGGGCAAGGGATCACCCCTCCACTTT.

The chain recombines TRBV28 with TRBJ1-6; D perhaps matches TRBD1 (5 bases). This CDR3 has 15 residues. Trimming took off 3 bases at V and 10 bases at J, with 16 bases between the two ends. The germline CDR1 and CDR2 sequences are MDHEN and SYDVKM. The CDR3 loop is CASSLRLGEGSPLHF. The CDR3 region has the DNA TGTGCCAGCAGTTTGAGGCTCGGGGAGGGGTCACCCCTCCACTTT.

This chain links TRBV4-2 with TRBJ1-1; 8 nucleotides match TRBD1. This CDR3 region has 18 residues. Germline V CDR1 and CDR2: LGHNA, YNFKEQ. V lost 4 bases to trimming and J lost 4 bases; unmatched junction nucleotides: 17. CDR3 loop: CASSLRGQGADLPTEAFF. The CDR3 nucleotides are TGTGCCAGCAGCCTGCGAGGTCAGGGGGCCGATTTGCCCACTGAAGCTTTCTTT.

The V gene is TRBV12-3 or TRBV12-4, the J gene TRBJ1-2; a possible D gene is TRBD1 (5 bases). Trimming shortened V by 6 bases and J by 6 bases, and 14 bases separated the two germline ends. This CDR3 comprises 13 residues. As DNA, the CDR3 is TGTGCCAGCAGCTCCCTGCAGGGTGATGGCTACACCTTC. Its translation: CASSSLQGDGYTF.

This rearrangement joins TRBV12-3 or TRBV12-4 to TRBJ1-1; D is uncertain. V shed 3 bases and J shed 6 bases, with 5 bases lying between them. This CDR3 is built from 11 residues. This CDR3 reads CASSLYSEAFF. DNA for the CDR3: TGTGCCAGCAGTTTGTACTCTGAAGCTTTCTTT.

The chain's CDR3 is CASSPPSGQGPNTEAFF. Here the CDR3 DNA reads TGCGCCAGCAGCCCTCCGTCAGGACAGGGTCCCAACACTGAAGCTTTCTTT. The V gene is TRBV5-1, the J gene TRBJ1-1, with TRBD1 matching over 8 bases. This CDR3 has 17 residues. Germline V lookup: CDR1 SGHRS, CDR2 YFSETQ. J lost 2 bases, V lost 4 bases, and 13 bases had no gene match.

The rearrangement joins TRBV14 to TRBJ2-3, with a weak D call TRBD1 (6 bases). Trimming removed 4 bases at V and 2 bases at J, with 13 bases between. Germline V gene sequence: CDR1 SGHDN, CDR2 FVKESK. This CDR3 is 15 amino acids long. The CDR3 DNA reads as TGTGCCAGCAGCCTTGTGACAGGTTTCACAGATACGCAGTATTTT. It specifies CASSLVTGFTDTQYF.

This chain uses TRBV3-1 (or the pseudogene TRBV3-2) with TRBJ1-1, with no clear D. The V end was cut by 0 bases, the J end by 11 bases, with 10 bases between. The CDR3 length is 12 residues. Per the germline V gene, CDR1 is LGHDT and CDR2 is YNNKEL (reference sequence). The CDR3, as DNA: TGTGCCAGCAGCCAAGACAGAGGGATGGCTTTCTTT. It yields the protein CASSQDRGMAFF.

The V and J genes are TRBV3-1 (or the pseudogene TRBV3-2) and TRBJ2-1; 11 bases line up with TRBD2. The CDR3 runs 16 residues. Germline V gene sequence: CDR1 LGHDT, CDR2 YNNKEL (reference sequence). The trim removed 6 bases at V and 2 bases at J, leaving 6 bases unmatched. CDR3 in DNA: TGTGCCAGCAGTCCGGGACTAGCGGTTACCTACAATGAGCAGTTCTTC. The encoded protein is CASSPGLAVTYNEQFF.

V usage is TRBV10-2 and J usage is TRBJ1-4, with unresolved D. From germline, CDR1 is WSHSY and CDR2 SAAADI. The CDR3 runs 13 residues. Between the trimmed V and J ends, which lost 6 bases and 4 bases, there was a span of 9 bases. The CDR3 reads CASRGRLNEKLFF. The CDR3 DNA is TGCGCCAGCAGGGGCAGGCTTAATGAAAAACTGTTTTTT.